This T cell receptor (beta chain) came from a study of blood T cell repertoires in COVID-19. Study-level information: The study drew acute and convalescent COVID-19 samples from the United States, Italy and Spain. PBMCs, B-cell-depleted T cells, or T cells were the source of the cDNA or gDNA that made up the material.

Seattle's enrolled individuals joined amid active infection and were then monitored longitudinally. Methods used by the authors: Estimated nucleated cell counts came from reference gene primer amplification. Assay used: immunoSEQ multiplex PCR; TCRdb lists only in-frame clones, some missing. That table is the source of V, J and clone size, and D and trimming were worked out from the DNA. In the table there are roughly 200,000 clones, about 81% of which are singletons. Germline loops: CDR1 MGHDK, CDR2 SYGVNS. J was trimmed by 3 bases and V by 4 bases; bases with no gene match: 7. The CDR3 extends over 15 amino acids.

The receptor's source is a woman over 75 with COVID-19, enrolled during active disease. The specimen was peripheral blood. The chain is built from TRBV25-1 and TRBJ2-3, with 7 bases identical to TRBD2. The CDR3 is CASSVPTGGTDTQYF. The CDR3 DNA is TGTGCCAGCAGTGTGCCTACCGGGGGGACAGATACGCAGTATTTT.